The subject of this entry is one T cell receptor beta chain. Only a few counts were recorded for this clonotype. The antigen it binds to is not known. No much larger clonotype is one base removed from it; base qualities were not supplied. This record belongs to a study of patients and donors after allogeneic stem cell transplantation (TCRdb year 2020). The method behind the library was RT-PCR. For sequencing, a NextSeq 550 was employed. TCRdb ran its own pipeline on the public reads, namely fastp trimming at Q25 and MiXCR clone calling, and kept in-frame beta chains. For every CDR3 protein sequence, its rows merge into one entry that carries the most common genes and DNA. The sample table contains about 150,000 distinct CDR3 sequences; only one count was recorded for over 35% of them. The ten largest account for about 50% of the sample. V lost 4 bases and J lost 6 bases; the stretch between them is 9 bases long. From its cysteine to its phenylalanine, the CDR3 spans 12 amino acids. Just the 36-base CDR3 DNA is kept, in frame starting at base 1. For CDR1 and CDR2, the germline V gene (reference sequence) lists MNHEY and SMNVEV.

The TCR sequence derives from a human donor who was either an allogeneic HSCT recipient or a stem cell or donor lymphocyte infusion donor (not recorded which). It is not recorded whose cells these are; they may come from a transplant donor. The chain was built from TRBV27 and TRBJ1-2; no confident D gene assignment can be made. Sequenced input: blood, either unsorted or a sorted T cell fraction (not recorded which). The CDR3 protein: CASSSLGNGYTF. In nucleotide form, the sequence is TGTGCCAGCAGTTCCCTCGGGAATGGCTACACCTTC.